A selection of T cell receptor beta chains follows, all from one sample in a study of T and B cells in COVID-19 patients. MiXCR was run by TCRdb on the multiplex PCR reads, yielding one entry per CDR3 protein. The table records approximately 8,000 distinct CDR3 sequences, over 35% of them present only once. Input material: blood. The receptors were sampled from a human donor who had recovered from COVID-19. CDR3s include the opening cysteine and the closing phenylalanine or tryptophan. A D gene is named only where the DNA matches it firmly. Rows give clone size only sometimes, using once, few, many, or a class for an expanded clone.

d_call	clone_size	v_call	j_call	cdr3_aa	cdr3_nt
NA	medium-sized	TRBV29-1	TRBJ2-1	CSVREQGLGEQFF	TGCAGCGTTCGTGAACAGGGATTAGGTGAGCAGTTCTTC
NA	NA	TRBV19	TRBJ1-1	CASGGGEWVAFF	TGTGCCAGTGGAGGGGGGGAATGGGTGGCTTTCTTT
TRBD1	NA	TRBV11-3	TRBJ1-2	CASSARTGKATYGYTF	TGTGCCAGCAGCGCCCGGACAGGGAAAGCTACCTATGGCTACACCTTC
TRBD2	NA	TRBV7-2	TRBJ2-1	CASSLLSGGGYNEQFF	TGTGCCAGCAGCCTGCTTAGCGGGGGGGGCTACAATGAGCAGTTCTTC
TRBD2	NA	TRBV5-1	TRBJ2-5	CASSAPTSGVETQYF	TGCGCCAGCAGCGCCCCGACTAGCGGGGTAGAGACCCAGTACTTC
TRBD1	NA	TRBV6-4	TRBJ2-1	CTSPPMRGQGPQCEQFF	TGTACCAGCCCCCCCATGCGGGGACAGGGGCCGCAATGCGAGCAGTTCTTC
NA	few	TRBV30	TRBJ2-7	CAWGGGAYEQYF	TGTGCCTGGGGGGGGGGCGCCTACGAGCAGTACTTC
TRBD1	once	TRBV29-1	TRBJ2-5	CSAEGAGQETQYF	TGCAGCGCTGAGGGGGCAGGGCAAGAGACCCAGTACTTC
NA	few	TRBV11-3	TRBJ1-1	CASSLDPRGYRAQRTEAFF	TGTGCCAGCAGCTTAGACCCACGGGGATACAGGGCCCAACGGACTGAAGCTTTCTTT
TRBD2	NA	TRBV6-1	TRBJ2-5	CAGSELAGGQETQYF	TGTGCCGGCAGTGAACTAGCGGGGGGCCAAGAGACCCAGTACTTC
TRBD1	NA	TRBV6-6	TRBJ1-5	CASSSTLIRGGNQPQHF	TGTGCCAGCAGTTCCACCTTAATCAGGGGGGGGAATCAGCCCCAGCATTTT
TRBD2	NA	TRBV6-2/TRBV6-3	TRBJ2-3	CASSFTAGATDTQYF	TGTGCCAGCAGTTTCACAGCGGGGGCGACAGATACGCAGTATTTT
TRBD1	few	TRBV6-2/TRBV6-3	TRBJ2-1	CASRLRDRPYNEQFF	TGTGCCAGCAGACTCCGGGACAGGCCCTACAATGAGCAGTTCTTC
TRBD1	few	TRBV29-1	TRBJ1-2	CSAHPIGTGALGYTF	TGCAGCGCCCACCCCATTGGGACAGGGGCTTTAGGCTACACCTTC
TRBD2	medium-sized	TRBV29-1	TRBJ2-7	CSVGEGVSEQYF	TGCAGCGTTGGGGAGGGCGTATCCGAGCAGTACTTC
NA	NA	TRBV19	TRBJ2-4	CASSIRDTKNIQYF	TGTGCCAGTAGTATAAGGGACACTAAAAACATTCAGTACTTC
NA	NA	TRBV4-3	TRBJ2-5	CASSQSGVPETQYF	TGCGCCAGCAGCCAAAGTGGGGTCCCAGAGACCCAGTACTTC
NA	NA	TRBV11-1	TRBJ1-6	CASSPQTVYNSPLHF	TGTGCCAGCAGTCCACAGACAGTTTATAATTCACCCCTCCACTTT
NA	NA	TRBV6-2/TRBV6-3	TRBJ1-1	CASSSSGRRLTEAFF	TGTGCCAGCAGTTCCTCGGGACGGCGACTCACTGAAGCTTTCTTT
NA	few	TRBV5-5	TRBJ2-2	CASSLAGVLNTGELFF	TGTGCCAGCAGCTTGGCAGGAGTCCTTAACACCGGGGAGCTGTTTTTT
NA	medium-sized	TRBV11-3	TRBJ2-3	CASSLVSSTDTQYF	TGTGCCAGCAGCTTAGTTTCTAGCACAGATACGCAGTATTTT
NA	medium-sized	TRBV19	TRBJ2-6	CASTPVLGGANVLTF	TGTGCCAGTACACCGGTTCTAGGAGGGGCCAACGTCCTGACTTTC